Below are 3 T cell receptor beta chains sequenced from a single sample in a study of blood T cells in healthy people across ages. With a J-beta primer mix and a sample-barcoded 5' primer, a second PCR ran about 7 to 11 cycles. MiXCR, run by TCRdb on the 5' RACE reads, gives a single entry per CDR3 protein. The top ten hold around 41% of the sample, which has around 800,000 distinct CDR3 sequences, roughly 53% seen once. Sequences were obtained from blood. The receptors were sampled from an elderly man in good health.

The chain carries TRBV5-1 and TRBJ1-1; 8 nucleotides align to TRBD1. The CDR3 covers 17 residues. Germline CDR1 is SGHRS and CDR2 is YFSETQ. V lost 1 base to trimming and J lost 0 bases; unmatched junction nucleotides: 8. The CDR3 protein is CASSLYGTGSMNTEAFF. CDR3 sequence (DNA): TGCGCCAGCAGCTTGTACGGGACAGGTTCTATGAACACTGAAGCTTTCTTT.

This clonotype was observed a handful of times. This chain links TRBV2 with TRBJ2-6; D unclear. In germline, CDR1 is SNHLY, CDR2 FYNNEI. The CDR3 runs 12 residues. The ends were cut back, 4 bases at V and 6 bases at J, with 4 bases in the middle. CDR3 loop: CASSGVANVLTF. In nucleotides, the CDR3 is TGTGCCAGCAGTGGGGTGGCCAACGTCCTGACTTTC.

CDR3 sequence: CASSRSGDREQFF. For the CDR3, the DNA is TGTGCCAGCAGCCGCAGTGGGGACAGGGAGCAGTTCTTC. This rearrangement joins TRBV27 to TRBJ2-1, with 8 bases identical to TRBD1. The CDR3 consists of 13 residues. V dropped 6 bases and J dropped 10; count of bases not matched to a gene: 8. CDR1 is MNHEY and CDR2 is SMNVEV in the germline V gene (reference sequence).